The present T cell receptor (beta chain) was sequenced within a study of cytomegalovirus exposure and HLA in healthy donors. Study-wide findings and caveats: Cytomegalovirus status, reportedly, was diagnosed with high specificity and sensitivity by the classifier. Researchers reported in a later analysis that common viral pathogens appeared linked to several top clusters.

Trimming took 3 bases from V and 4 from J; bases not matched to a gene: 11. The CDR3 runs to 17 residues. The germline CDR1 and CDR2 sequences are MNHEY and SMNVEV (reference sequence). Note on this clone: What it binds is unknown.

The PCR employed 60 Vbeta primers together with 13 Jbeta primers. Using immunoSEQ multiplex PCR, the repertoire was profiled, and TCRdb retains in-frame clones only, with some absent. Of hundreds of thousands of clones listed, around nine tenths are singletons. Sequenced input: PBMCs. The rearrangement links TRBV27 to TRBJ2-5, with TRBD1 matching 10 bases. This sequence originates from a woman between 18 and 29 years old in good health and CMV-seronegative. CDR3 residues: CASSLRLQGQGRETQYF. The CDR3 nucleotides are TGTGCCAGCAGTTTGCGTCTACAGGGACAGGGGCGAGAGACCCAGTACTTC.